This TCR beta chain comes out of a study of T cell changes during pregnancy in multiple sclerosis (dated by TCRdb to about 2019). For the wider study: The study examined how the T cell repertoire changed over the course of pregnancy in women with multiple sclerosis.

Measured from the cysteine to the phenylalanine, the CDR3 is 14 residues long. Kept here is only the CDR3 DNA, which spans 42 bases and is read in frame from base 1. V ends up 6 bases short and J 0 bases short, with an unmatched junction base count of 5. Looking up the germline V gene yields CDR1 SGHDT and CDR2 YYEEEE. Library method: the immunoSEQ multiplex PCR assay. Imported from immuneACCESS, the table was reduced by TCRdb to in-frame sequences with V and J called. These copies leave out some clones; in studies compared against another copy, an unresolved V gene accounts for under half, and the cause of the remainder is not known. Within this sample are roughly 110,000 clones, with roughly 90% of them counted one time only. Over 0.65% of the sample is taken by the ten largest. Worth noting for this clone: Its antigen is not yet known. Within one base of it there is no much larger clone, and no base qualities were kept.

The sequenced sample was peripheral blood, obtained in the third trimester of pregnancy. The sequence was collected from a female donor in good health, enrolled as a control in a pregnancy study. The sequence links TRBV5-6 to TRBJ2-5, with 7 bases aligning to TRBD2. DNA sequence: TGTGCCAGCACGGGGGGTCAGTACCAAGAGACCCAGTACTTC. Translated, this gives CASTGGQYQETQYF. The CDR3, completed at both ends by the reference TRBV5-6 and TRBJ2-5 genes, gives the full variable domain DAGVTQSPTHLIKTRGQQVTLRCSPKSGHDTVSWYQQALGQGPQFIFQYYEEEERQRGNFPDRFSGHQFPNYSSELNVNALLLGDSALYLCASTGGQYQETQYFGPGTRLLVL.